This passage covers 31 T cell receptor beta chains from one sample sequenced in a study of cytomegalovirus exposure and HLA in healthy donors. 13 Jbeta primers and 60 Vbeta primers were used for the PCR. Data came from immunoSEQ multiplex PCR; TCRdb stores just in-frame clones and leaves some out. The sample includes about 170,000 clones, roughly 75% seen only once; the top ten take 1%. Sequencing input: PBMCs. These receptors originate from a woman between 50 and 59 years old in good health and CMV-seropositive.

The gene calls are TRBV6-5 and TRBJ2-1; D might be TRBD2 (5 bases). Trimming shortened V by 6 bases and J by 0 bases, and 12 bases separated the two germline ends. CDR3 length: 15 amino acids. In germline, CDR1 is MNHEY, CDR2 SVGAGI. CDR3 region: CASRGGEHSYNEQFF. DNA of the CDR3: TGTGCCAGCAGAGGAGGTGAGCACTCCTACAATGAGCAGTTCTTC.

The rearrangement joins TRBV7-9 to TRBJ1-1; no definite D call. The germline CDR1 and CDR2 sequences are SEHNR and FQNEAQ (reference sequence). The CDR3 has 14 amino acids. V lost 5 bases and J lost 1, with 11 bases in between. The CDR3 region is CASSDWAGNTEAFF. Here the CDR3 DNA reads TGTGCCAGCAGCGACTGGGCGGGGAACACTGAAGCTTTCTTT.

This rearrangement joins TRBV19 to TRBJ2-1, with a tentative D call TRBD1 (6 bases). V lost 5 bases and J 6 bases, leaving 20 bases between the germline ends. Germline assignment: CDR1 LNHDA and CDR2 SQIVND (reference sequence). CDR3 size: 16 residues. CDR3 sequence reads: CASSRGQPGISNEQFF. The CDR3 DNA reads as TGTGCCAGTAGTCGCGGACAGCCCGGCATTAGCAATGAGCAGTTCTTC.

As concerns this clone: The limits of the CDR3 on the DNA are not certain, so only TCRdb's listed CDR3 is given. The chain has TRBV13 and TRBJ1-2; the tabulated D call, TRBD1, remains unverified against the DNA. The CDR3 spans 14 amino acids, including both terminal residues. The germline CDR1 and CDR2 sequences are PRHDT and FYEKMQ (reference sequence). CDR3 sequence reads: CASSLFGTGTGYAF.

Only one count was recorded for this clone. V usage is TRBV7-8 and J usage is TRBJ1-5; maybe TRBD1 (6 bases). From germline, CDR1 is SGHVS and CDR2 FQNEAQ. The germline V and J ends were trimmed by 5 bases and 0 bases, with 11 bases remaining between them. The CDR3 consists of 15 residues. The CDR3 here is CASSPRDNSNQPQHF. For the CDR3, the DNA is TGTGCCAGCAGCCCTCGGGACAATAGCAATCAGCCCCAGCATTTT. Together with reference TRBV7-8 and TRBJ1-5, the CDR3 gives the full variable domain: GAGVSQSPRYKVAKRGQDVALRCDPISGHVSLFWYQQALGQGPEFLTYFQNEAQLDKSGLPSDRFFAERPEGSVSTLKIQRTQQEDSAVYLCASSPRDNSNQPQHFGDGTRLSIL.

This clone was counted only a few times. V is TRBV6-5 and J is TRBJ1-5; D perhaps matches TRBD1 (5 bases). V was cut by 0 bases and J by 5 bases, with 11 bases left in between. Per the germline V gene, CDR1 is MNHEY and CDR2 is SVGAGI. CDR3 length: 15 amino acids. The CDR3 sequence is CASSYSYQGDQPQHF. The DNA for the CDR3 is TGTGCCAGCAGTTACTCGTACCAGGGTGATCAGCCCCAGCATTTT.

The J gene is TRBJ1-3, the V gene TRBV7-9; unclear D gene. The CDR3 covers 15 residues. CDR1 is SEHNR and CDR2 is FQNEAQ in the germline V gene (reference sequence). The V end lost 4 bases, the J end lost 0 bases, and 10 bases lay between the germline ends. The CDR3 coding sequence is TGTGCCAGCAGCTCCCTTCGCGGCTCTGGAAACACCATATATTTT. Encoded protein: CASSSLRGSGNTIYF. The variable domain in full, completed from reference TRBV7-9 and TRBJ1-3, reads DTGVSQNPRHKITKRGQNVTFRCDPISEHNRLYWYRQTLGQGPEFLTYFQNEAQLEKSRLLSDRFSAERPKGSFSTLEIQRTEQGDSAMYLCASSSLRGSGNTIYFGEGSWLTVV.

The gene calls are TRBV28 and TRBJ1-2; 11 bases line up with TRBD1. Unmatched junction bases numbered 9, after V lost 7 bases and J lost 8 bases. The germline CDR1 and CDR2 sequences are MDHEN and SYDVKM. The CDR3 spans 14 residues. The CDR3 DNA follows: TGTGCCAGCAACCTGTCGGGACAGGGGGTCGGCTACACCTTC. Its translation is CASNLSGQGVGYTF.

The rearrangement uses TRBV18 and TRBJ1-2; D is possibly TRBD1 (6 bases). CDR1 is KGHSH and CDR2 is LQKENI in the germline V gene. The CDR3 has 14 amino acids. Trimming cost V 6 bases and J 6 bases, with 17 bases left between them. This CDR3 is CASSQGRGSDGYTF. CDR3 DNA sequence: TGTGCCAGCTCGCAGGGGCGCGGTTCAGATGGCTACACCTTC.

The chain couples TRBV28 to TRBJ2-7; TRBD2 aligns across 7 bases. The germline CDR1 and CDR2 sequences are MDHEN and SYDVKM. The CDR3 is made up of 14 amino acids. V lost 5 bases, J lost 3 bases, and 7 bases stayed unmatched. In DNA, the CDR3 is TGTGCCAGCAGTACGGGGGGACTCATCTACGAGCAGTACTTC. Its protein product is CASSTGGLIYEQYF.

This chain connects TRBV5-4 to TRBJ2-5; D perhaps matches TRBD2 (5 bases). Germline loops: CDR1 SGHNT, CDR2 YYREEE (reference sequence). Trimming removed 8 bases at V and 0 bases at J, with 8 bases between. The CDR3 loop spans 12 amino acids. The CDR3 bases are TGTGCCAGTGGACTGAACCAAGAGACCCAGTACTTC. Protein sequence: CASGLNQETQYF.

The table lists this clone with a few counts. The chain carries TRBV28 and TRBJ2-7, with 10 bases identical to TRBD2. CDR1 and CDR2 (germline): MDHEN, SYDVKM. The CDR3 runs 14 residues. Unmatched junction bases numbered 7, after V lost 6 bases and J lost 5 bases. The CDR3 coding sequence is TGTGCCAGCAGAATTTCTAGCGGGAGTAACGAGCAGTACTTC. Protein: CASRISSGSNEQYF.

The chain has TRBV27 and TRBJ2-1; 8 bases are shared with TRBD2. This CDR3 is 14 amino acids long. V lost 7 bases and J lost 8; bases outside the gene matches: 10. The germline V gene encodes CDR1 MNHEY and CDR2 SMNVEV (reference sequence). The CDR3 spells CASTPRYGRDEQFF. CDR3 DNA sequence: TGTGCCAGCACCCCAAGGTACGGGAGGGATGAGCAGTTCTTC.

The chain employs TRBV19 and TRBJ1-5, with D maybe TRBD1 (5 bases). V gave up 6 bases and J gave up 4 bases, with 10 bases separating them. The CDR3 has 13 residues. CDR1 is LNHDA, CDR2 SQIVND, per germline (reference sequence). Here the CDR3 reads CASRLTANQPQHF. The DNA of the CDR3 is TGTGCCAGTAGACTGACAGCAAATCAGCCCCAGCATTTT.

This chain links TRBV5-1 with TRBJ2-1; 10 nucleotides line up with TRBD2. The CDR3 consists of 17 residues. Germline trimming cut 4 bases from V and 4 bases from J; bases unmatched to any gene: 11. Germline CDR1 SGHRS, CDR2 YFSETQ. The CDR3 nucleotides are TGCGCCAGCAGCCGCTCCCTAGCGGGAGTTAAGTACAATGAGCAGTTCTTC. It encodes CASSRSLAGVKYNEQFF. Supplemented by reference TRBV5-1 and TRBJ2-1, the full variable domain reads KAGVTQTPRYLIKTRGQQVTLSCSPISGHRSVSWYQQTPGQGLQFLFEYFSETQRNKGNFPGRFSGRQFSNSRSEMNVSTLELGDSALYLCASSRSLAGVKYNEQFFGPGTRLTVL.

This chain joins TRBV7-9 and TRBJ1-1, with D perhaps TRBD1 (6 bases). V lost 2 bases, J lost 8 bases, and 21 bases lay in between. CDR3 length: 16 amino acids. Germline V gene data show CDR1 as SEHNR and CDR2 as FQNEAQ (reference sequence). CDR3 sequence (DNA): TGTGCCAGCAGCTTAAAAGTAGGCAAGGGGGAAGGGGAAGCTTTCTTT. It specifies CASSLKVGKGEGEAFF.

This chain links TRBV28 with TRBJ1-5, with 11 bases matching TRBD1. The CDR3 covers 18 residues. The germline gives CDR1 MDHEN, CDR2 SYDVKM. V shed 5 bases, J shed 2 bases, and the junction held 11 bases outside the gene matches. The chain's CDR3 is CASSRWTGGSVGNQPQHF. Written as DNA, the CDR3 is TGTGCCAGCAGTAGGTGGACAGGGGGCAGCGTCGGCAATCAGCCCCAGCATTTT.

This rearrangement joins TRBV5-6 to TRBJ1-4, with 9 bases matching TRBD1. Germline CDR1 SGHDT, CDR2 YYEEEE. Trimming cost V 3 bases and J 8 bases; bases outside gene matches: 5. The CDR3 has 14 amino acids. The CDR3: CASSSDRGREKLFF. The CDR3 DNA reads TGTGCCAGCAGCTCGGACAGGGGAAGGGAAAAACTGTTTTTT.

V is TRBV28 and J is TRBJ2-1; maybe TRBD2 (6 bases). The length of the CDR3 is 16 residues. Trimming left V 5 bases short and J 6 bases short, with 20 bases between. Germline values: CDR1 MDHEN, CDR2 SYDVKM. The CDR3 DNA reads TGTGCCAGCAGTCCCCTCGGGGAGGCGGGACTCAATGAGCAGTTCTTC. Translated: CASSPLGEAGLNEQFF.

The rearrangement uses TRBV18 and TRBJ2-1, with TRBD2 matching 8 bases. This CDR3 is 15 amino acids long. The trim removed 0 bases at V and 7 bases at J, leaving 5 bases unmatched. In germline, CDR1 is KGHSH, CDR2 LQKENI. The CDR3 protein is CASSPPGLGGNEQFF. CDR3 bases: TGTGCCAGCTCACCACCGGGACTAGGGGGGAATGAGCAGTTCTTC.

The chain couples TRBV10-3 to TRBJ1-5; D is unresolved. Germline-derived CDR1 and CDR2 are ENHRY and SYGVKD. The CDR3 spans 14 residues. Trimming took off 5 bases at V and 4 bases at J, with 12 bases between the two ends. CDR3 sequence (DNA): TGTGCCATCAGTCCCTCCCAGGTAAATCAGCCCCAGCATTTT. Amino acids: CAISPSQVNQPQHF.

The chain recombines TRBV2 with TRBJ2-7; TRBD2 might be the D (6 bases). CDR1 and CDR2 from the germline V gene are SNHLY and FYNNEI. The V gene lost 3 bases and the J gene lost 6 bases, with 15 bases spanning the gap. This CDR3 is built from 14 residues. The CDR3 here is CASSDGGWRGEQYF. The CDR3 nucleotides read TGTGCCAGCAGTGATGGCGGGTGGCGGGGCGAGCAGTACTTC.

V usage is TRBV28 and J usage is TRBJ2-1; 9 nucleotides match TRBD2. The trim removed 3 bases at V and 0 bases at J, leaving 6 bases unmatched. The germline V gene encodes CDR1 MDHEN and CDR2 SYDVKM. CDR3 length equals 17 residues. The CDR3 DNA reads TGTGCCAGCAGTTTGTGGCTAGCGGGGCACTCCTACAATGAGCAGTTCTTC. Amino acids: CASSLWLAGHSYNEQFF.

The V gene is TRBV9, the J gene TRBJ2-3, with D unresolved. V was clipped by 0 bases and J by 0 bases, with 5 bases between them. The germline V gene encodes CDR1 SGDLS and CDR2 YYNGEE. This CDR3 comprises 14 residues. CDR3 in amino acids: CASSVVQSTDTQYF. The CDR3 DNA is TGTGCCAGCAGCGTAGTGCAGAGCACAGATACGCAGTATTTT.

The gene calls are TRBV5-1 and TRBJ2-7, with 8 bases that match TRBD1. The CDR3 runs to 14 residues. J was trimmed by 5 bases and V by 2 bases; bases with no gene match: 6. Per germline, CDR1 SGHRS and CDR2 YFSETQ. The CDR3 region has the DNA TGCGCCAGCAGCTTAGACAGGGGCCGGGACGAGCAGTACTTC. Protein: CASSLDRGRDEQYF.

The CDR3 loop is CASSVNSGNTEAFF. In DNA form, the CDR3 reads TGTGCCAGCTCAGTTAACAGCGGGAACACTGAAGCTTTCTTT. The chain links TRBV18 to TRBJ1-1; no definite D call. The V end lost 5 bases, the J end lost 1 base, and 11 bases lay between the germline ends. Per the germline V gene, CDR1 is KGHSH and CDR2 is LQKENI. The CDR3 sequence is 14 residues long.

This chain uses TRBV18 with TRBJ1-1; TRBD1 matches at 7 bases. Germline lookup yields CDR1 KGHSH and CDR2 LQKENI. This CDR3 is 12 amino acids long. The J segment lost 8 bases and the V segment lost 6 bases, leaving 6 bases of the junction unmatched. Here the CDR3 reads CASSPGTVEAFF. CDR3 DNA: TGTGCCAGCTCCCCGGGGACAGTGGAAGCTTTCTTT.

The chain links TRBV6-5 to TRBJ2-1; unclear D gene. This CDR3 has 14 amino acids. The V gene lost 4 bases and the J gene lost 4 bases, with 11 bases spanning the gap. Germline V gene data show CDR1 as MNHEY and CDR2 as SVGAGI. DNA for the CDR3: TGTGCCAGCAGTTGGAGCAGCCCGTACAATGAGCAGTTCTTC. Residues: CASSWSSPYNEQFF.

The chain couples TRBV29-1 to TRBJ1-2, with no clear D. The CDR3 covers 12 residues. CDR1 is SQVTM and CDR2 is ANQGSEA in the germline V gene. Trimming shortened V by 4 bases and J by 6 bases, and 12 bases separated the two germline ends. As DNA, the CDR3 is TGCAGCGTTGGACTTACCGTGAATGGCTACACCTTC. The encoded protein is CSVGLTVNGYTF.

The chain combines TRBV7-9 with TRBJ2-5; D not certain. Trimming took 2 bases from V and 3 from J, leaving 16 bases between them. The CDR3 has 16 amino acids. The germline gives CDR1 SEHNR, CDR2 FQNEAQ (reference sequence). In nucleotides, the CDR3 is TGTGCCAGCAGCTTACGCTCGGCCAGTGGAGAAGAGACCCAGTACTTC. Protein product: CASSLRSASGEETQYF.

V gene TRBV27 combines with J gene TRBJ2-1; 8 bases are shared with TRBD1. Looked up from germline, CDR1 is MNHEY and CDR2 is SMNVEV (reference sequence). The junction had 8 bases not matched to a gene; V was cut back by 5 bases and J by 2 bases. The CDR3 consists of 16 residues. CDR3 loop: CASSQASTGAYNEQFF. DNA of the CDR3: TGTGCCAGCAGTCAGGCGTCGACAGGGGCCTACAATGAGCAGTTCTTC.